Following are 8 T cell receptor beta chains from one sample sequenced in a study of identical twins. TCRdb re-derived calls from the 5' RACE reads in MiXCR, one entry per CDR3 protein. Here the sample spans around 1.7 million distinct CDR3 sequences, 32% being singletons. The sample taken for sequencing was cord blood. The receptors originated from a newborn girl in good health.

Comments on this clonotype: Sequence at one end of the junction differs from germline and may be a read error. V usage is TRBV2 and J usage is TRBJ2-1, with 11 bases that match TRBD2. Germline V lookup: CDR1 SNHLY, CDR2 FYNNEI. The CDR3 length is 17 residues. CDR3 in amino acids: CASGGLAEMSSYNKQFF. CDR3 DNA: TGTGCCAGCGGGGGACTAGCGGAGATGAGCTCCTACAATAAGCAGTTCTTC.

This clonotype was observed at least ten times. The chain links TRBV7-2 to TRBJ2-3, with a tentative D call TRBD1 (5 bases). The CDR3 is 13 residues long. V was trimmed by 5 bases and J by 1 base, leaving 7 bases between them. The germline V gene encodes CDR1 SGHTA and CDR2 FQGNSA. The CDR3 nucleotides are TGTGCCAGCAGCACCAGGGGCACAGATACGCAGTATTTT. Translated: CASSTRGTDTQYF. The whole variable domain, remainder taken from reference TRBV7-2 and TRBJ2-3, is GAGVSQSPSNKVTEKGKDVELRCDPISGHTALYWYRQSLGQGLEFLIYFQGNSAPDKSGLPSDRFSAERTGGSVSTLTIQRTQQEDSAVYLCASSTRGTDTQYFGPGTRLTVL.

This chain links TRBV11-2 with TRBJ2-5; the match to TRBD1 covers 7 bases. V gave up 5 bases and J gave up 4 bases; unmatched junction bases: 10. This CDR3 comprises 15 residues. The V gene's germline CDR1 is SGHAT and CDR2 FQNNGV. This chain's CDR3 is CASSPIRGQVETQYF. The CDR3 nucleotides read TGTGCCAGCAGCCCTATCCGCGGACAGGTAGAGACCCAGTACTTC.

This clonotype was counted a few times. V usage is TRBV28 and J usage is TRBJ1-4; tentatively, D is TRBD1 (5 bases). Looked up from germline, CDR1 is MDHEN and CDR2 is SYDVKM. V was shortened by 5 bases and J by 7 bases, with 20 bases between the two germline ends. CDR3 length: 16 residues. Written as DNA, the CDR3 is TGTGCCAGCAGTGAACCCACGGGCCCTGGGGGTGAAAAACTGTTTTTT. Translated, it gives CASSEPTGPGGEKLFF.

The chain joins TRBV2 to TRBJ2-1; D tentatively fits TRBD1 or TRBD2 (5 bases each). CDR3 length equals 12 residues. With 7 bases removed from V and 7 bases from J, the gap between germline ends came to 11 bases. The germline V gene encodes CDR1 SNHLY and CDR2 FYNNEI. The CDR3 nucleotides read TGTGCCAGCATCGGGACCAGGAATGAGCAGTTCTTC. Translated: CASIGTRNEQFF.

This clonotype was observed a handful of times. The V call is TRBV11-3, the J call TRBJ1-4, with TRBD1 as a possible D gene (6 bases). Germline V gives CDR1 SGHNT, CDR2 YENEEA. The V gene lost 7 bases and the J gene lost 2 bases, with 17 bases spanning the gap. The CDR3 length is 16 residues. In DNA, the CDR3 is TGTGCCAGCAACGAGTTCACAGGGATCACTAATGAAAAACTGTTTTTT. It encodes CASNEFTGITNEKLFF.

This clonotype was recorded once. The rearrangement joins TRBV3-1 to TRBJ2-3, with 8 bases matching TRBD2. V gave up 0 bases and J gave up 5 bases; unmatched junction bases: 7. Germline CDR1 LGHDT, CDR2 YNNKEL (reference sequence). The CDR3 spans 16 residues. The CDR3 sequence: CASSQEYPSGLDTQYF. For the CDR3, the DNA is TGTGCCAGCAGCCAAGAATATCCTAGCGGGTTAGATACGCAGTATTTT.

J is TRBJ2-7 and V is TRBV6-5; D perhaps matches TRBD1 (5 bases). V shed 5 bases and J shed 6 bases, with 11 bases lying between them. Germline V gives CDR1 MNHEY, CDR2 SVGAGI. The CDR3 loop spans 12 amino acids. The CDR3 sequence is CASSKGWSEQYF. CDR3 coding DNA: TGTGCCAGCAGTAAGGGGTGGTCCGAGCAGTACTTC.